These 13 T cell receptor beta chains were all obtained from the same sample, sequenced in a study of metastatic and nonmetastatic thyroid tumors. TCRdb re-called clones via MiXCR from the PCR reads. The table has about 35,000 clones, 15% to 20% seen once; the top ten hold approximately 13%. All patients reached thyroid surgery having received no treatment beforehand. What was sequenced was blood. Receptor source: a male donor with papillary thyroid cancer or a benign thyroid nodule (not recorded which). Some clones in this sample may be carry-over from other donors' samples.

This clone was found many times. V is TRBV20-1 and J is TRBJ2-7; 10 nucleotides align to TRBD1. The V gene's germline CDR1 is DFQATT and CDR2 SNEGSKA (reference sequence). The junction had 2 bases not matched to a gene; V was cut back by 3 bases and J by 6 bases. The CDR3 consists of 12 residues. CDR3 region: CSARTGGREQYF. CDR3 DNA sequence: TGCAGTGCTAGGACAGGGGGCCGCGAGCAGTACTTC.

This clone occurred many times. The rearrangement uses TRBV24-1 and TRBJ2-2; 9 nucleotides line up with TRBD2. This CDR3 comprises 16 residues. Germline assignment: CDR1 KGHDR and CDR2 SFDVKD. Germline trimming cut 9 bases from V and 3 bases from J; bases unmatched to any gene: 10. The CDR3 DNA follows: TGTGCCACCCATATACATAGCGGGAGTCACACCGGGGAGCTGTTTTTT. Its protein product is CATHIHSGSHTGELFF.

This sequence joins TRBV5-1 and TRBJ2-7, with 7 bases that match TRBD1. Germline V CDR1 and CDR2: SGHRS, YFSETQ. The trim removed 1 base at V and 3 bases at J, leaving 4 bases unmatched. The CDR3 consists of 14 residues. The CDR3 here is CASSLTGENYEQYF. The CDR3 region has the DNA TGCGCCAGCAGCTTGACAGGGGAAAACTACGAGCAGTACTTC.

This clone has ten or more counts. The rearrangement links TRBV19 to TRBJ2-5, with 15 bases matching TRBD2. There are 18 residues in the CDR3. Germline assignment: CDR1 LNHDA and CDR2 SQIVND (reference sequence). The trim removed 5 bases at V and 5 bases at J, leaving 12 bases unmatched. The CDR3 region has the DNA TGTGCCAGTAGTCTCGGACTAGCGGGGGGGTTTTCGAGTGAGACCCAGTACTTC. This sequence encodes CASSLGLAGGFSSETQYF.

This clone was counted at least ten times. This rearrangement joins TRBV5-1 to TRBJ2-3; unclear D gene. The ends were cut back, 0 bases at V and 2 bases at J, with 4 bases in the middle. The CDR3 runs to 13 residues. CDR1 and CDR2 from the germline V gene are SGHRS and YFSETQ. CDR3 sequence: CASSLEDTDTQYF. The CDR3 region has the DNA TGCGCCAGCAGCTTGGAGGACACAGATACGCAGTATTTT.

This clone was recorded at least ten times. This sequence may be a read error, since a much larger clone differs from it by one base. The chain couples TRBV28 to TRBJ2-2; D gene uncertain. CDR1 is MDHEN, CDR2 SYDVKM, per germline. The V and J ends lost 5 bases and 5 bases respectively, with 21 bases between them. The CDR3 spans 17 residues. The CDR3 region is CASSLGLMPENTGELFF. CDR3 in DNA: TGTGCCAGCAGTCTTGGGTTGATGCCGGAGAATACCGGGGAGCTGTTTTTT. Variable domain in full (rest from reference TRBV28 and TRBJ2-2): DVKVTQSSRYLVKRTGEKVFLECVQDMDHENMFWYRQDPGLGLRLIYFSYDVKMKEKGDIPEGYSVSREKKERFSLILESASTNQTSMYLCASSLGLMPENTGELFFGEGSRLTVL.

The sample holds many counts of this clone. Other nucleotide sequences in the sample specify the same CDR3. The chain carries TRBV12-3 or TRBV12-4 and TRBJ2-3; D remains ambiguous. This CDR3 comprises 13 residues. V lost 3 bases and J 6 bases, leaving 10 bases between the germline ends. CDR3 protein: CASSFGAVDTQYF. CDR3 DNA sequence: TGTGCCAGCAGTTTCGGAGCCGTGGATACGCAGTATTTT.

At least ten counts were recorded for this clone. The same CDR3 is also encoded by other DNA sequences in this sample. The J gene is TRBJ2-7, the V gene TRBV14; D may match TRBD1 or TRBD2 (6 bases each). Germline loops: CDR1 SGHDN, CDR2 FVKESK. The CDR3 extends over 16 amino acids. V lost 1 base, J lost 0 bases, and 13 bases lay in between. CDR3 residues: CASSQVGGLSSYEQYF. CDR3 DNA sequence: TGTGCCAGCAGCCAAGTGGGGGGCCTCAGCTCCTACGAGCAGTACTTC.

This clone was seen more than once but under ten times. The gene calls are TRBV2 and TRBJ2-7; the D call may be TRBD1 or TRBD2 (5 bases each). Germline lookup yields CDR1 SNHLY and CDR2 FYNNEI. V was cut by 6 bases and J by 7 bases, with 19 bases left in between. The CDR3 sequence is 14 residues long. CDR3 protein: CASRDPGTPKEQYF. Written as DNA, the CDR3 is TGTGCCAGCAGAGACCCCGGGACCCCAAAGGAGCAGTACTTC.

This clone was counted many times. One base away lies a much larger clone, so this may be a sequencing read error. Distinct nucleotide sequences in the sample also encode this CDR3. The rearrangement joins TRBV20-1 to TRBJ1-5; perhaps TRBD1 as D (5 bases). The CDR3 length is 15 residues. The germline gives CDR1 DFQATT, CDR2 SNEGSKA (reference sequence). CDR3 amino acids: CGARNKQGGNQPQHF. The CDR3 DNA follows: TGCGGTGCTAGGAACAAACAAGGGGGCAATCAGCCCCAGCATTTT.

The chain employs TRBV4-2 and TRBJ1-5, with 7 bases matching TRBD1. This CDR3 is 15 amino acids long. V lost 3 bases to trimming and J lost 9 bases; unmatched junction nucleotides: 11. Germline V gives CDR1 LGHNA, CDR2 YNFKEQ. The CDR3 bases are TGTGCCAGCAGCCAGACGGCAGGGGGTGTGTGGCCCCAGCATTTT. Translation: CASSQTAGGVWPQHF.

This chain uses TRBV12-3 or TRBV12-4 with TRBJ1-4, with TRBD1 matching over 9 bases. Losses at the gene ends were 6 bases for V and 8 bases for J; bases not matched to a gene: 10. The CDR3 covers 15 residues. This CDR3 is CASSSLDRGGEKLFF. The CDR3 DNA is TGTGCCAGCAGCTCATTGGACAGGGGAGGAGAAAAACTGTTTTTT.

This clone has ten or more counts. The chain is built from TRBV3-1 and TRBJ2-1; no clear D gene. The germline V and J ends were trimmed by 1 base and 0 bases, with 10 bases remaining between them. Germline-derived CDR1 and CDR2 are LGHDT and YNNKEL (reference sequence). The CDR3 loop spans 16 amino acids. The CDR3 region has the DNA TGTGCCAGCAGCCAAGGATCCTGGGCCTCCTACAATGAGCAGTTCTTC. Residues: CASSQGSWASYNEQFF.